The sample holds many counts of the clone carrying this T cell receptor beta chain. The antigen is not known. CDR3 length equals 14 residues. Germline CDR1 reads MNHEY; CDR2 reads SMNVEV (reference sequence). V shed 6 bases and J shed 0 bases, with 12 bases lying between them. Built from TCR beta cDNA, the libraries had unique molecular identifiers in them. Input amounts of about 0.85 to 10 million T cells were used. These gave about 500,000 cDNA molecules, so each molecule approximated one T cell. TCRdb independently ran MiXCR on the PCR reads; one entry per CDR3 protein. Of a few hundred thousand distinct CDR3 sequences listed, 35% to 40% are singletons. The record originates from a study of post-analysis software for immune sequencing data. Study summary: Progressive-relapsing, secondary progressive and relapsing-remitting multiple sclerosis were among the disease courses included. Notes on the study in general: Analysis by F measure revealed that same-batch samples clustered strongly together. Controls showed lower frequencies than patients for four to six TRBV segments, and TRBV5-6, TRBV5-1 and TRBV20-1 were among these. Compared with controls, patients showed significantly lower normalized Chao1 diversity.

This sequence originates from a girl under 18 with multiple sclerosis. Sequenced input: blood. The chain uses TRBV27 and TRBJ2-7; D unresolved. CDR3: CASRVVATSYEQYF. CDR3 nucleotides: TGTGCCAGCAGGGTAGTAGCTACCTCCTACGAGCAGTACTTC.